This T cell receptor beta chain was identified in a study of blood T cell repertoires in COVID-19. Looked up from germline, CDR1 is KGHSH and CDR2 is LQKENI. Trimming cost V 6 bases and J 7 bases; bases outside gene matches: 14. There are 16 residues in the CDR3. Original processing methods: The authors estimated nucleated cell counts from reference gene primer amplification. Generated by immunoSEQ multiplex PCR, the TCRdb table keeps only in-frame clones and is missing some. V, J and clone size are taken as reported in that table, and D and trimming were inferred from the DNA itself. Of fewer than 200,000 clones detected, approximately 84% appear once; the ten largest clones hold less than 3%.

Sequencing was carried out using peripheral blood. The genes are TRBV18 and TRBJ1-4, with 7 positions matching TRBD1. This sequence originates from an elderly woman with COVID-19, enrolled during active disease. CDR3: CASSTLFRQGVEKLFF. The CDR3 DNA follows: TGTGCCAGCTCGACCCTCTTTAGGCAGGGGGTTGAAAAACTGTTTTTT.